Following are 5 T cell receptor beta chains from one sample sequenced in a study of patients and donors after allogeneic stem cell transplantation. Via MiXCR, TCRdb re-called the RT-PCR reads, giving one row per CDR3 protein. The table has about 100,000 distinct CDR3 sequences, 35% seen once. Sequencing was carried out using blood, either unsorted or a sorted T cell fraction (not recorded which). The receptors stem from a human donor who was either an allogeneic HSCT recipient or a stem cell or donor lymphocyte infusion donor (not recorded which). It is not recorded whose cells these are; they may come from a transplant donor.

J is TRBJ1-5 and V is TRBV2, with 10 bases fitting TRBD1. This CDR3 region has 15 residues. Germline loops: CDR1 SNHLY, CDR2 FYNNEI. V gave up 6 bases and J gave up 6 bases; unmatched junction bases: 8. This CDR3 is CASRAETGGGQPQHF. Written as DNA, the CDR3 is TGTGCCAGCAGGGCCGAGACAGGGGGCGGTCAGCCCCAGCATTTT.

In its sample, this clonotype was seen a few times. This sequence joins TRBV28 and TRBJ1-5; D remains unclear. The CDR3 totals 14 residues. Germline assignment: CDR1 MDHEN and CDR2 SYDVKM. V dropped 8 bases and J dropped 0 bases, with 11 bases sitting between them. In DNA, the CDR3 is TGTGCCAGCTCCCCCACCGGTAGCAATCAGCCCCAGCATTTT. Residues: CASSPTGSNQPQHF.

The chain has TRBV5-1 and TRBJ2-7; D remains unclear. CDR3 length: 11 residues. V lost 4 bases and J lost 7, with 9 bases in between. Germline V gene lookup returns CDR1 SGHRS and CDR2 YFSETQ. The CDR3 sequence is CASSLAEEQYF. The DNA of the CDR3 is TGCGCCAGCAGCCTGGCGGAGGAGCAGTACTTC.

CDR3 sequence reads: CASSPGQALDYGYTF. DNA for the CDR3: TGTGCCAGCAGCCCTGGACAGGCCCTAGACTATGGCTACACCTTC. J is TRBJ1-2 and V is TRBV12-3 or TRBV12-4, with 7 bases matching TRBD1. The CDR3 covers 15 residues. J was trimmed by 3 bases and V by 6 bases; bases with no gene match: 10.

V usage is TRBV6-2 or TRBV6-3 and J usage is TRBJ2-7; D unclear. V was shortened by 2 bases and J by 2 bases, with 7 bases between the two germline ends. Germline-derived CDR1 and CDR2 are MNHEY and SVGEGT. The CDR3 sequence is 13 residues long. The CDR3: CASSYAPTYEQYF. As DNA, the CDR3 is TGTGCCAGCAGTTACGCACCAACCTACGAGCAGTACTTC.